The 5 T cell receptor beta chains below were found in one sample sequenced in a study of beta chain features in type 1 diabetes (dated by TCRdb to 2016 to 2019). Libraries were constructed by the immunoSEQ multiplex PCR assay. The entire amount of isolated RNA was reverse transcribed using the High Capacity cDNA Reverse Transcription Kit, so the sequenced TCRB transcripts were expressed ones. In its TCRdb copy, this immuneACCESS table keeps in-frame sequences only and misses some clones. Where compared with another copy, unresolved V genes explain less than half of these, and the others have no known cause. In all, the sample holds 200,000 to 250,000 clones, and about 10% of those were seen once. Jointly, the top ten make up 0.03% to 0.04% of the sample. Material for sequencing was naive CD4+ T cells from blood. The cell subset or site tag for this specimen amounts to: true naive CD4+ T cells. These receptors originate from a woman between 18 and 29 years old in good health.

There are a few counts of this clone. The V call is TRBV7-8, the J call TRBJ2-7; 10 bases are shared with TRBD1. CDR1 is SGHVS, CDR2 FQNEAQ, per germline. The CDR3 is made up of 14 amino acids. The ends lost 8 bases at V and 6 bases at J; junction bases unmatched: 10. CDR3 amino acids: CASGIGQGVVEQYF. DNA for the CDR3: TGTGCCAGCGGCATAGGACAGGGGGTGGTCGAGCAGTACTTC.

The chain carries TRBV21-1 and TRBJ1-1. TRBV21-1 corresponds to a pseudogene. The CDR3 extends over 16 amino acids. In DNA, the CDR3 is TGTGCCAGCAGCAAGATCGGGGGTTTGTCCGACACTGAAGCTTTCTTT. Its protein is CASSKIGGLSDTEAFF.

This clone was observed a few times. The chain employs TRBV2 and TRBJ1-4, with D possibly matching TRBD1 (5 bases). The germline V and J ends were trimmed by 8 bases and 7 bases, with 14 bases remaining between them. CDR3 length: 13 residues. The germline CDR1 and CDR2 sequences are SNHLY and FYNNEI. The chain's CDR3 is CASSQGRTEKLFF. The CDR3 bases are TGTGCCAGCTCCCAGGGCAGGACTGAAAAACTGTTTTTT.

The chain employs TRBV5-1 and TRBJ2-5, with 7 bases identical to TRBD1. The germline gives CDR1 SGHRS, CDR2 YFSETQ. V trimming: 7 bases; J trimming: 3 bases; junction bases outside the gene matches: 9. The CDR3 runs 14 residues. In nucleotides, the CDR3 is TGCGCCAGCGGGAGACAGGGAATTGAAGAGACCCAGTACTTC. This sequence encodes CASGRQGIEETQYF.

The chain couples TRBV5-1 to TRBJ2-1; 7 bases map to TRBD2. This CDR3 is 14 amino acids long. CDR1 is SGHRS and CDR2 is YFSETQ in the germline V gene. The junction had 8 bases not matched to a gene; V was cut back by 3 bases and J by 8 bases. CDR3 sequence reads: CASSWGTTSDEQFF. DNA for the CDR3: TGCGCCAGCAGCTGGGGAACTACTAGCGATGAGCAGTTCTTC.